The 3 T cell receptor beta chains given below trace back to one sample, sequenced in a study of blood T cell repertoires in COVID-19. Generated by immunoSEQ multiplex PCR, the TCRdb table keeps only in-frame clones and is missing some. The table has about 260,000 clones, approximately 83% seen once. Source material: peripheral blood. The receptors originated from a woman in her forties or fifties who had recovered from COVID-19.

A single count supports this clone. This chain joins TRBV6-4 and TRBJ2-2; D may be TRBD1 (5 bases). Looked up from germline, CDR1 is MRHNA and CDR2 is SNTAGT. V shed 8 bases and J shed 4 bases, with 8 bases lying between them. This CDR3 region has 12 residues. The CDR3 loop is CASGRGTGELFF. The CDR3 bases are TGTGCCAGCGGTAGGGGCACCGGGGAGCTGTTTTTT.

The chain carries TRBV19 and TRBJ1-2, with a weak D call TRBD1 (5 bases). V shed 9 bases and J shed 3 bases, with 17 bases lying between them. This CDR3 spans 14 amino acids. Germline V lookup: CDR1 LNHDA, CDR2 SQIVND (reference sequence). For the CDR3, the DNA is TGTGCCAGCCGGATTGAGGCAGGGCACTATGGCTACACCTTC. Amino acids: CASRIEAGHYGYTF.

This chain links TRBV10-3 with TRBJ1-4, with D perhaps TRBD1 (6 bases). The CDR3 covers 14 residues. Trimming pared 0 bases from V and 4 bases from J, leaving 6 bases between. CDR1 is ENHRY, CDR2 SYGVKD, per germline. CDR3 bases: TGTGCCATCAGTGAGTCACAGGGTAATGAAAAACTGTTTTTT. Residues: CAISESQGNEKLFF.